Listed below are T cell receptor beta chains from one sample, sequenced in a study of blood T cells in healthy people across ages. TCRdb ran MiXCR on the 5' RACE reads and lists one entry per CDR3 protein. The sample yields hundreds of thousands of distinct CDR3 sequences, approximately 25% seen once. This same sample was also taken into another study, of T cells of mothers and their children.

Sample: blood. The receptors stem from a boy younger than 18 in good health. Each CDR3 is given with its conserved first and last residue. A D gene is named only where the DNA matches it firmly. Some rows mark clone size as missing; the rest say once, few, many or name a class of expanded clone.

TRBV20-1	few	TRBJ2-5	-	TGCAGTGCTAGATTCCAGAGGGAGACCCAGTACTTC	CSARFQRETQYF
TRBV7-2	-	TRBJ2-5	-	TGTGCCAGCAGCGCCGGAGGGCTGGAGACCCAGTACTTC	CASSAGGLETQYF
TRBV28	few	TRBJ1-5	TRBD1	TGTGCCAGCAGTTCCTTGACAGGGGGCAATCAGCCCCAGCATTTT	CASSSLTGGNQPQHF
TRBV5-1	-	TRBJ1-4	-	TGCGCCGGCAGCTTGGAGCGACATGAAAAACTGTTTTTT	CAGSLERHEKLFF
TRBV20-1	-	TRBJ2-1	-	TGCAGTGCAAAGGGACTTTACAATGAGCAGTTCTTC	CSAKGLYNEQFF
TRBV3-1	-	TRBJ2-1	-	TGTGCCAGCAGCCAAGAAGGGGGACTCCGTTGGAATGAGCAGTTCTTC	CASSQEGGLRWNEQFF
TRBV7-9	few	TRBJ2-7	TRBD1	TGTGCCAGCAGCCTTGGACAGGGGCAGTCCTACGAGCAGTACTTC	CASSLGQGQSYEQYF
TRBV18	-	TRBJ1-4	TRBD1	TGTGCCAGCTCACCACGGTGGCAGGGGGATGCAACTAATGAAAAACTGTTTTTT	CASSPRWQGDATNEKLFF
TRBV9	few	TRBJ1-5	-	TGTGCCAGCAGCGTAGAGGCAGTTAGCAATCAGCCCCAGCATTTT	CASSVEAVSNQPQHF
TRBV5-4	few	TRBJ2-2	-	TGTGCCAGCAGCTCGCCGGGACTTAAGAACACCGGGGAGCTGTTTTTT	CASSSPGLKNTGELFF
TRBV29-1	few	TRBJ1-2	-	TGCAGCGTGCGTGAGGTACCGGGCTATGGCTACACCTTC	CSVREVPGYGYTF
TRBV9	few	TRBJ1-3	-	TGTGCCAGCAGCGTAGGTAGCTCGGCTATGAACACCATATATTTT	CASSVGSSAMNTIYF
TRBV28	few	TRBJ2-1	-	TGTGCCAGCAGTCCCTATGGCGCCTATTTGCCCTACAATGAGCAGTTCTTC	CASSPYGAYLPYNEQFF
TRBV27	few	TRBJ1-1	TRBD1	TGTGCCAGCAGTTTCTCCGGGACAGGCAACACTGAAGCTTTCTTT	CASSFSGTGNTEAFF
TRBV28	-	TRBJ1-2	TRBD1	TGTGCCAGCAGTTTCCAAGGCAGGGGGCGCGGTGGCTACACCTTC	CASSFQGRGRGGYTF
TRBV28	few	TRBJ2-3	-	TGTGCCAGCACCTCTACCCTGGGCGGGATGGGCGCAGATACGCAGTATTTT	CASTSTLGGMGADTQYF
TRBV7-2	-	TRBJ2-5	-	TGTGCCAGCAGCTTCACTGGGGAACCCACGGTTGGATTTCAAGAGACCCAGTACTTC	CASSFTGEPTVGFQETQYF
TRBV28	-	TRBJ2-5	TRBD2	TGTGCCAGCAGCGAGGGACTAGCGGTGGATTTAGAGACCCAGTACTTC	CASSEGLAVDLETQYF
TRBV29-1	few	TRBJ2-3	TRBD2	TGCAGCGCTCCGACTAGCGGGAGGGCCTTCGGTACGCAGTATTTT	CSAPTSGRAFGTQYF
TRBV9	-	TRBJ2-1	-	TGTGCCAGCAGCGCCTATGACAATGAGCAGTTCTTC	CASSAYDNEQFF
TRBV3-1	-	TRBJ2-7	-	TGTGCCAGCAGCCAAAGTTTCGAGGGACCGCGCTACGAGCAGTACTTC	CASSQSFEGPRYEQYF
TRBV6-2/TRBV6-3	-	TRBJ2-7	TRBD1	TGTGCCTGCAGTGAGGCCGGGACAGGCCTCAACGAGCAGTACTTC	CACSEAGTGLNEQYF
TRBV20-1	few	TRBJ1-4	-	TGCAGTGCTAGACGGGGGCGAGAGGAAAAACTGTTTTTT	CSARRGREEKLFF
TRBV20-1	few	TRBJ1-4	-	TGCAGTGCTCAAAGCGGAGGGGGTAATGAAAAACTGTTTTTT	CSAQSGGGNEKLFF
TRBV6-4	many	TRBJ2-2	TRBD1	TGTGCCAGCAGTGACGGACAGGGGGCCGGGGAGCTGTTTTTT	CASSDGQGAGELFF
TRBV2	few	TRBJ2-5	-	TGTGCCAGCAATAAAGCCTGGCAAGAGACCCAGTACTTC	CASNKAWQETQYF
TRBV20-1	few	TRBJ2-7	TRBD1	TGCAGTGCGCCGAGGGGGCTGGGTCATCGGGAGCAGTACTTC	CSAPRGLGHREQYF
TRBV4-1	few	TRBJ1-6	-	TGCGCCAGCAGCCAAGTAGGGGCGAGTAATTCACCCCTCCACTTT	CASSQVGASNSPLHF
TRBV20-1	-	TRBJ2-1	-	TGCAGTGCCAAGCTAGGGGGGCCTTACAATGAGCAGTTCTTC	CSAKLGGPYNEQFF
TRBV29-1	few	TRBJ1-1	-	TGCAGCGGGCATAGTGGGAACACTGAAGCTTTCTTT	CSGHSGNTEAFF
TRBV5-1	-	TRBJ2-7	TRBD1	TGCGTCAGCAGCTTGGGGACAGGGGTCTCCTACGAGCAGTACTTC	CVSSLGTGVSYEQYF
TRBV13	-	TRBJ2-2	-	TGTGCCAGCAGCCGAAAGGGACGGCAGAACACCGGGGAGCTGTTTTTT	CASSRKGRQNTGELFF
TRBV5-1	-	TRBJ1-1	TRBD1	TGCGCCAGCAGCTACTCATGGACAGGGGGGGACACAGAAGCTTTCTTT	CASSYSWTGGDTEAFF
TRBV28	-	TRBJ2-7	TRBD2	TGTGCCAGCGGGGAGGGGACCCTGGAAGGGGTAACCTACGAGCAGTACTTC	CASGEGTLEGVTYEQYF
TRBV7-2	few	TRBJ2-7	TRBD2	TGTGCCAGCACATCTAGCGGGAGCTACGAGCAGTACTTC	CASTSSGSYEQYF
TRBV4-3	many	TRBJ2-3	TRBD1	TGCGCCAGCAGCCAAGAGGGACAGAGCACAGATACGCAGTATTTT	CASSQEGQSTDTQYF
TRBV6-2/TRBV6-3	few	TRBJ2-1	TRBD2	TGTGCCAGCAGTTACTCTCTCCGATTAGCGGGAGGGGGTTACCATGAGCAGTTCTTC	CASSYSLRLAGGGYHEQFF